Given below is one T cell receptor beta chain in context. The antigen it recognizes is unknown. Per-base quality was not reported, and no clone a single base away is much larger than it. CDR1 and CDR2, looked up from the germline V gene (reference sequence), are MNHNY and SVGAGI. From its cysteine to its phenylalanine, the CDR3 spans 15 amino acids. Of all the DNA, just the CDR3 is kept, 45 bases in frame from base 1. V gives up 0 bases and J gives up 1 base, and the segment between their germline ends measures 9 bases. Instrument on record: Illumina HiSeq 1500. TCRdb trimmed the raw reads at Q25, called clones with MiXCR and kept productive beta chains. Rows merge per CDR3 protein into single entries with the most common DNA and genes. For this sample there are tens of thousands of distinct CDR3 sequences; 20% to 30% appear just once. In total, the top ten clones hold 50% of the sample. This record belongs to a study of T cell repertoires in cytomegalovirus infection (dated by TCRdb to the late 2010s). General notes on the study: Alongside well-studied HLA-B-restricted epitopes, the peptide stimulations were aimed at recently identified HLA-C-restricted CMV epitopes, whose presentation resists viral immunomodulation. The HLA type of each donor mattered for the analysis, because public TCR beta signatures pointed to carriage of CMV infection along with the matching HLA type.

Reading the label with the study, this specimen's treatment or condition is: in vitro stimulation with specific CMV peptide epitopes to enrich CMV-specific T cells. The research as a whole found: In the ex vivo response, HLA-C-restricted CMV-specific TCR beta clonotypes were dominant, and in two of eight donors the single most frequent clonotype came from this HLA-C-restricted group. Carriers of CMV infection plus the relevant HLA type were discriminated by the cumulative frequency of public TCR beta family members in the study cohort and in an independent approximately 400-donor cohort.

This receptor was taken from a human donor in good health (CMV status not recorded). Some clones in this sample may be carry-over from other donors' samples. The sequencing here drew on CD8+ T cells from cultured PBMCs, taken from culture after CMV antigen stimulation. This chain joins TRBV6-6 to TRBJ2-5; the D region possibly corresponds to TRBD2 (6 bases align). The base sequence is TGTGCCAGCAGTTACTCGGAGGGGTTCCAAGAGACCCAGTACTTC. Its protein product is CASSYSEGFQETQYF.